This T cell receptor beta chain was identified in a study of blood T cell repertoires in COVID-19. Looking at the study overall: Collection of acute and convalescent COVID-19 samples took place in the United States, Italy and Spain. PBMCs, B-cell-depleted T cells, or T cells provided the cDNA or gDNA that made up the material.

The Seattle site enrolled patients during active infection and followed them longitudinally. In the source study's methods: Using reference gene primer amplification, nucleated cell counts were estimated. Generated by immunoSEQ multiplex PCR, the TCRdb table keeps only in-frame clones and is missing some. V, J and clone size reflect that table, while D and trimming were determined from the DNA. The sample lists 150,000 to 200,000 clones, approximately 85% occurring once. The table lists this clone with a few counts. This CDR3 spans 14 amino acids. V lost 2 bases, J lost 7 bases, and 4 bases stayed unmatched. Germline assignment: CDR1 MNHEY and CDR2 SVGEGT.

The V and J genes are TRBV6-2 or TRBV6-3 and TRBJ2-1; 8 bases line up with TRBD2. What was sequenced was peripheral blood. The TCR sequence derives from a woman at least 80 years old with COVID-19, enrolled during active disease. CDR3 in amino acids: CASSYKRGRNEQFF. CDR3 bases: TGTGCCAGCAGTTACAAGCGCGGGAGGAATGAGCAGTTCTTC.